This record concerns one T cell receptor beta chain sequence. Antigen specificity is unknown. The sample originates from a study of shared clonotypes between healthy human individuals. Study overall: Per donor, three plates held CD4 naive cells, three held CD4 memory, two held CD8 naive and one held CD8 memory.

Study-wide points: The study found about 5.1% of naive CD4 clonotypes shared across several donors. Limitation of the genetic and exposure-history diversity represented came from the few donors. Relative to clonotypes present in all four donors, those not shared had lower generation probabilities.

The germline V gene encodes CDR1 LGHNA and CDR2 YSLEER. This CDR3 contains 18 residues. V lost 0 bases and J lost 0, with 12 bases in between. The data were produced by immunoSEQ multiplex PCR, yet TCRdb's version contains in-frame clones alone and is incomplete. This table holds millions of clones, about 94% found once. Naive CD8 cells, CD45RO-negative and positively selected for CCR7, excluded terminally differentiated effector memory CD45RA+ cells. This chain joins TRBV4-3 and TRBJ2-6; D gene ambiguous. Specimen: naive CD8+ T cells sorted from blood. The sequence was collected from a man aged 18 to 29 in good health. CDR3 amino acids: CASSQDMAANSGANVLTF. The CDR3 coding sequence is TGCGCCAGCAGCCAAGATATGGCAGCTAACTCTGGGGCCAACGTCCTGACTTTC.